These T cell receptor beta chains were read from a single sample in a study of high-grade serous ovarian cancer treatment subgroups. The repertoire was sequenced with immunoSEQ multiplex PCR; TCRdb's copy has only in-frame clones and lacks some. Of about 2,500 clones listed, roughly four fifths are singletons. The sequenced sample was tumor tissue. Receptor source: a human donor with high-grade serous ovarian cancer. The CDR3 runs from the conserved cysteine through the conserved F or W. The D gene is left open where the match is weak. Not every row has a clone size; where given, it reads once, few, many or a size class.

abundance	d_gene	j_gene	v_gene	CDR3aa	CDR3nt
-	-	TRBJ1-2	TRBV27	CASSPGVSYGYTF	TGTGCCAGCAGCCCCGGGGTCTCTTATGGCTACACCTTC
-	-	TRBJ2-7	TRBV18	CASSRPQNEQYF	TGTGCCAGCTCTAGGCCTCAGAACGAGCAGTACTTC
-	-	TRBJ1-2	TRBV5-1	CASSSWVAGEDGYTF	TGCGCCAGCAGCTCCTGGGTAGCAGGGGAGGATGGCTACACCTTC
once	-	TRBJ2-1	TRBV4-3	CASSQNRVDEQFF	TGCGCCAGCAGCCAAAACAGGGTCGATGAGCAGTTCTTC
large	-	TRBJ1-1	TRBV4-1	CASSQGGEAFF	TGCGCCAGCAGCCAAGGCGGGGAAGCTTTCTTT
-	-	TRBJ2-1	TRBV19	CASSIGRGQLHEQFF	TGTGCCAGTAGTATAGGGAGGGGACAACTCCATGAGCAGTTCTTC
-	TRBD1	TRBJ2-7	TRBV19	CASSIVSGGYEQYF	TGTGCCAGTAGTATTGTTTCAGGGGGCTACGAGCAGTACTTC
-	TRBD1	TRBJ1-5	TRBV28	CASSLQPGQISNQPQHF	TGTGCCAGCAGTTTACAGCCGGGACAGATTAGCAATCAGCCCCAGCATTTT
-	-	TRBJ1-2	TRBV6-5	CASSTRGGYTF	TGTGCCAGCAGCACCCGGGGGGGGTACACCTTC
-	-	TRBJ1-2	TRBV18	CASSPQATLDGYTF	TGTGCCAGCTCACCACAGGCGACTCTTGATGGCTACACCTTC
-	TRBD2	TRBJ2-1	TRBV6-5	CASSYGLASEQFF	TGTGCCAGCAGTTATGGACTAGCCAGTGAGCAGTTCTTC
-	-	TRBJ1-1	TRBV27	CATARTMNTEAFF	TGTGCCACCGCACGGACAATGAACACTGAAGCTTTCTTT
-	-	TRBJ2-7	TRBV28	CASSLGGGGYEQYF	TGTGCCAGCAGTTTAGGAGGGGGTGGGTACGAGCAGTACTTC
-	TRBD1	TRBJ2-5	TRBV19	CASRATGRSLEQYF	TGTGCCAGTAGGGCGACAGGGAGAAGCTTAGAGCAGTACTTC
-	-	TRBJ2-1	TRBV7-9	CASSFDQGFGSYNEQFF	TGTGCCAGCAGCTTTGACCAGGGGTTTGGTTCCTACAATGAGCAGTTCTTC
large	-	TRBJ2-7	TRBV27	CASSPGTHSYEQYF	TGTGCCAGCAGTCCCGGGACACACTCCTACGAGCAGTACTTC
-	-	TRBJ1-3	TRBV19	CASRDAAIGNTIYF	TGTGCCAGCAGGGACGCGGCCATTGGAAACACCATATATTTT
-	-	TRBJ2-7	TRBV7-9	CASSVLGSTLTGNEQYF	TGTGCCAGCAGCGTTCTTGGCTCGACACTCACAGGGAACGAGCAGTACTTC
few	-	TRBJ1-2	TRBV14	CASSQGSYYGYTF	TGTGCCAGCAGCCAAGGGTCATACTATGGCTACACCTTC
-	-	TRBJ1-1	TRBV4-2	CASSFGTPTSEAFF	TGTGCCAGCAGCTTTGGGACACCGACCTCTGAAGCTTTCTTT
-	TRBD2	TRBJ2-3	TRBV29-1	CSVKSGGRTDTQYF	TGCAGCGTTAAGAGCGGGGGGCGCACAGATACGCAGTATTTT